These T cell receptor beta chains were read from a single sample in a study of T cell responses to AZD1222 COVID-19 vaccine. TCRdb's table, derived via immunoSEQ multiplex PCR, lists solely in-frame clones and lacks some. The table includes about 140,000 clones, roughly 90% detected once. The sequencing used peripheral blood, collected on day 0 of AZD1222 vaccination. Source of these receptors: an adult in good health. The CDR3 runs from the conserved cysteine through the conserved F or W. A D gene is named only where the DNA matches it firmly. Where a row states a size, it is once, few, many or the class of an expanded clone; other rows omit it.

CDR3nt: TGTGCCAGCAGGGGGGTAAGAGGGTCCAACGATGGCTACACCTTC
CDR3aa: CASRGVRGSNDGYTF
abundance: -
v_gene: TRBV27
d_gene: -
j_gene: TRBJ1-2

CDR3nt: TGTGCCAGCAGCCCCAGTGGCGGGAGATACAATGAGCAGTTCTTC
CDR3aa: CASSPSGGRYNEQFF
abundance: -
v_gene: TRBV7-3
d_gene: TRBD2
j_gene: TRBJ2-1

CDR3nt: TGTGCCAGCAGCCCGGAAAGAGCGGGCACTGAAGCTTTCTTT
CDR3aa: CASSPERAGTEAFF
abundance: -
v_gene: TRBV5-5
d_gene: -
j_gene: TRBJ1-1

CDR3nt: TGTGCCACCAGCAGAGATAAGGCTAGCGGAGATACGCAGTATTTT
CDR3aa: CATSRDKASGDTQYF
abundance: -
v_gene: TRBV15
d_gene: TRBD2
j_gene: TRBJ2-3

CDR3nt: TGTGCCAGCAGTTCCGGGAAAATAGTGGGGAACACCATATATTTT
CDR3aa: CASSSGKIVGNTIYF
abundance: -
v_gene: TRBV5-6
d_gene: -
j_gene: TRBJ1-3

CDR3nt: TGTGCCAGCAGTTTCGCAGGGAGGACTGAAGCTTTCTTT
CDR3aa: CASSFAGRTEAFF
abundance: -
v_gene: TRBV27
d_gene: -
j_gene: TRBJ1-1

CDR3nt: TGTGCCAGCAGCCGCGCCGGGGGTGAAAAACTGTTTTTT
CDR3aa: CASSRAGGEKLFF
abundance: -
v_gene: TRBV12-3/TRBV12-4
d_gene: -
j_gene: TRBJ1-4

CDR3nt: TGTGCCACCAGTGATCCCCGGGCGGGTGGCAATCAGCCCCAGCATTTT
CDR3aa: CATSDPRAGGNQPQHF
abundance: -
v_gene: TRBV24-1
d_gene: -
j_gene: TRBJ1-5

CDR3nt: TGTGCCAGTAGTATAGCCCGGACAGGCTCAGAGACCCAGTACTTC
CDR3aa: CASSIARTGSETQYF
abundance: -
v_gene: TRBV19
d_gene: TRBD1
j_gene: TRBJ2-5

CDR3nt: TGCGCCAGCAGCCTCACAGGGGACTATGGCTACACCTTC
CDR3aa: CASSLTGDYGYTF
abundance: -
v_gene: TRBV4-1
d_gene: TRBD1
j_gene: TRBJ1-2

CDR3nt: TGTGCCAGCAACCCCCCCGAAGGGAGTGAAGCTTTCTTT
CDR3aa: CASNPPEGSEAFF
abundance: -
v_gene: TRBV5-4
d_gene: -
j_gene: TRBJ1-1

CDR3nt: TGTGCCAGCAGCTTCGACAGGGGCGAGCAGTACTTC
CDR3aa: CASSFDRGEQYF
abundance: few
v_gene: TRBV11-1
d_gene: TRBD1
j_gene: TRBJ2-7

CDR3nt: TGTGCCACCAGCAGAGAAGACGGGGGTGGGTGGAGAAGTTTCTACGAGCAGTACTTC
CDR3aa: CATSREDGGGWRSFYEQYF
abundance: once
v_gene: TRBV15
d_gene: -
j_gene: TRBJ2-7

CDR3nt: TGTGCCTGGAGTGCGGGTTGGGGTGGAGCTTTCTTT
CDR3aa: CAWSAGWGGAFF
abundance: -
v_gene: TRBV30
d_gene: -
j_gene: TRBJ1-1

CDR3nt: TGCGCCAGCAGTTCGATTCCGGGACTAGCGTCGAATGAGCAGTTCTTC
CDR3aa: CASSSIPGLASNEQFF
abundance: -
v_gene: TRBV5-1
d_gene: TRBD2
j_gene: TRBJ2-1

CDR3nt: TGCAGTGCTAGAGAGTATGGCTACACCTTC
CDR3aa: CSAREYGYTF
abundance: -
v_gene: TRBV20-1
d_gene: -
j_gene: TRBJ1-2

CDR3nt: TGTGCTAGTGGCCCCGGGAGGGGAGGGAAAAGCCCAGCGGGGACAGACTACAATGAGCAGTTCTTC
CDR3aa: CASGPGRGGKSPAGTDYNEQFF
abundance: -
v_gene: TRBV12-5
d_gene: -
j_gene: TRBJ2-1

CDR3nt: TGTGCCAGCAGCTCTCAGGGGAGGCATGGCTACACCTTC
CDR3aa: CASSSQGRHGYTF
abundance: -
v_gene: TRBV28
d_gene: -
j_gene: TRBJ1-2

CDR3nt: TGTGCCAGCAGCTTGGGGACGGGGGCCTACGAGCAGTACTTC
CDR3aa: CASSLGTGAYEQYF
abundance: -
v_gene: TRBV13
d_gene: -
j_gene: TRBJ2-7

CDR3nt: TGTGCCAGCAGCCATTTCGGATCAGGGGAAGAGACCCAGTACTTC
CDR3aa: CASSHFGSGEETQYF
abundance: -
v_gene: TRBV3-1/TRBV3-2
d_gene: -
j_gene: TRBJ2-5

CDR3nt: TGCGCCAGCAGCCCAGCCCTCGGACAGGGAAGCACAGATACGCAGTATTTT
CDR3aa: CASSPALGQGSTDTQYF
abundance: -
v_gene: TRBV5-1
d_gene: TRBD1
j_gene: TRBJ2-3

CDR3nt: TGTGCCAGCCACCGGGGGTACTTCTCTAGCACAGATACGCAGTATTTT
CDR3aa: CASHRGYFSSTDTQYF
abundance: -
v_gene: TRBV11-2
d_gene: -
j_gene: TRBJ2-3

CDR3nt: TGTGCCAGCAGCCCGTCTAAGGGTATGGAGTACTTC
CDR3aa: CASSPSKGMEYF
abundance: -
v_gene: TRBV6-5
d_gene: -
j_gene: TRBJ2-4

CDR3nt: TGTGCCAGCAGATCCCCAGGGGGCGGGGAGACCCAGTACTTC
CDR3aa: CASRSPGGGETQYF
abundance: -
v_gene: TRBV11-2
d_gene: TRBD1
j_gene: TRBJ2-5

CDR3nt: TGCGCCAGCAGCCAAGTGGACTCTGGAAACACCATATATTTT
CDR3aa: CASSQVDSGNTIYF
abundance: -
v_gene: TRBV4-1
d_gene: -
j_gene: TRBJ1-3

CDR3nt: TGTGCCAGCAGTTCCCCAAGGTACAGGGGAGGTTTTAGGTCCTATAATTCACCCCTCCACTTT
CDR3aa: CASSSPRYRGGFRSYNSPLHF
abundance: -
v_gene: TRBV28
d_gene: TRBD1
j_gene: TRBJ1-6

CDR3nt: TGCGCCAGCAGCTTCGACCCGAACACTGAAGCTTTCTTT
CDR3aa: CASSFDPNTEAFF
abundance: once
v_gene: TRBV5-1
d_gene: -
j_gene: TRBJ1-1

CDR3nt: TGTGCCAGCGACCGACAGGGGGCAGGCTATGGCTACACCTTC
CDR3aa: CASDRQGAGYGYTF
abundance: once
v_gene: TRBV2
d_gene: TRBD1
j_gene: TRBJ1-2

CDR3nt: TGCGCCACCCGACAGGGGGAAACCGGGGAGCTGTTTTTT
CDR3aa: CATRQGETGELFF
abundance: -
v_gene: TRBV5-1
d_gene: TRBD1
j_gene: TRBJ2-2

CDR3nt: TGTGCCAGCAGGGCCCCGGCTAGCGGGATCCAAGAGACCCAGTACTTC
CDR3aa: CASRAPASGIQETQYF
abundance: -
v_gene: TRBV2
d_gene: TRBD2
j_gene: TRBJ2-5